Reported below is one TCR beta chain. The germline V gene has CDR1 DFQATT and CDR2 SNEGSKA (reference sequence). V was pared by 0 bases and J by 11 bases, with 16 bases between. The CDR3 extends over 13 amino acids. The record originates from a study of Graves' ophthalmopathy and Graves' hyperthyroidism. Transcripts of RNA were the source for amplifying TCR beta CDR3 regions. HTBI primers served in a first-round RT-PCR, which a second-round multiplex PCR followed. From the multiplex PCR reads, TCRdb called clonotypes with MiXCR, one entry per CDR3 protein. The sample has over a million distinct CDR3 sequences, about 36% seen once; the top ten hold approximately 10%.

The origin of this receptor is an adult man with Graves' hyperthyroidism. The chain is built from TRBV20-1 and TRBJ1-1; no clear D. Sequencing input: peripheral blood or thyroid tissue (not recorded which). CDR3 residues: CSARDRPGVGAFF. In DNA form, the CDR3 reads TGCAGTGCTAGAGATCGTCCCGGGGTGGGGGCTTTCTTT.